This TCR beta chain was recorded in a study of T cell clusters in autoimmune cytopenias (dated by TCRdb to the late 2010s). For the study in its entirety: Among healthy donor controls, the mean age was roughly 56 years, the median age was around 60 years, and 22 of 43 were female. TRB and IGH repertoires from peripheral blood were sequenced in autoimmune cytopenia patients at active disease and during treatment follow-up, with healthy, CLL and autoimmune hepatitis controls included alongside. Autoimmune hepatitis repertoires were compared with those of about two dozen age- and sex-matched healthy donors. For primary cytopenia, 25 to 30 age-matched healthy donors were used as controls, and for secondary cytopenia, approximately 13 age-matched CLL patients were used as controls. The study was designed to test whether a disease-specific immune repertoire signature usable as a blood-based biomarker is carried by autoimmune cytopenia patients. TRB sequencing reached a median depth of roughly 52,000 reads per sample and yielded a median of 2,350 distinct TRB clonotypes per sample. The research as a whole found: Healthy donors showed approximately 3.2-fold more exclusive TRB clusters than active autoimmune hepatitis patients, consistent with an autoimmunity-wide signature. In the comparison of secondary cytopenia with CLL, the cluster-lack signature was not observed, apparently because the dominant lymphoma-associated repertoire masked the signature. A lack of physiological T cell clusters in primary autoimmune cytopenia patients was suggested by GLIPH, as 51 clusters were found to be exclusive to healthy donors versus under 20 exclusive to patients. The T cell clusters were defined in silico only, and their functional role remained to be validated experimentally. TRB repertoire shifts, with less even repertoires observed in secondary cytopenia and CLL, were mostly attributed to lymphoma bias rather than autoimmunity.

Multiplex PCR with a touch-down protocol amplified TRB rearrangements, with the TRB-A and TRB-B primer pools combined in a single tube. Two consecutive PCR reactions with Phusion HS II polymerase added Illumina adapters and sample indices to the amplicons. The amplicons were purified from gel with the NucleoSpin Gel and PCR Clean-up kit, after which the amplicons were quantified by Qubit and checked for quality on an Agilent 2100 Bioanalyzer. Sequencing of the libraries was performed on an Illumina MiSeq with 600-cycle, single-indexed, paired-end runs. In the source study's methods: MiXCR version 2.1.12 with the default MiXCR reference library was used to align and assemble TRB reads. A clone was defined by each unique CDR3 nucleotide sequence, and analysis was restricted to productive sequences with at least two reads. Alpha-parameterized diversity profiles (alpha 0 to 5), including the Shannon (alpha 1) and Simpson (alpha 2) indices, were computed with an R script to assess repertoire diversity. Combinatorial TRB VJ usage was calculated with the tcR package and was compared between cohorts by principal component analysis performed with ade4. GLIPH clustering of TCRbeta CDR3s was carried out on cohort pairs matched by age and read depth, and cluster frequencies were compared by Wilcoxon test. The reads underwent TCRdb reprocessing, giving one record for each CDR3 protein sequence and no DNA. TCRdb's processing, not the authors', yielded these V and J calls. The sample table holds some 4,000 distinct CDR3 sequences. Jointly, the top ten make up 11% of the sample.

Concerning this clonotype: The specificity of this receptor is unknown.

Each sample's TRB amplification started from 200 to 300 ng of peripheral blood genomic DNA, which corresponds to tens of thousands of genome equivalents. Looking up the germline V gene (reference sequence) yields CDR1 GTSNPN and CDR2 SVGIG. The CDR3 holds 14 amino acids from the cysteine to the phenylalanine. The coding DNA is unavailable. A further study also used this sample, focusing on T cell repertoires in aging, cancer and after chemotherapy. The second study's paper adds: The donors fell into six age groups ranging from 30 or younger to 70 or older, and each group had at least three individuals. Control TCR repertoires from healthy donors were recorded over several months to years, and clear clonal overlap was observed across re-sampling. The full dataset contained approximately 9.6 million TCR reads. Significantly lower blood TCR diversity and higher clonality were observed in untreated patients with hematological or solid cancers than in age-matched healthy donors. In healthy donors, the decline in TCR diversity with age was mainly due to loss of richness, whereas in cancer patients loss of evenness also played a role. Median generation probability increased over the chemotherapy interval in both cancer cohorts, suggesting repertoire reconstitution through rebound thymic output. According to the authors, the repertoire data do not permit conclusions about immunological memory after chemotherapy. To look at immunoaging and at how T cells reconstitute after chemotherapy, the study profiled TCR beta repertoires in peripheral blood from both healthy donors and cancer patients. Alongside some 96 healthy donors serving as a reference group, the cohort included roughly 220 cancer patients, of whom some 91 had hematological cancers and fewer than 130 had solid cancers. TRB sequences were processed with MiXCR versions 2.12 and 3.0.5. The repertoire metrics were Shannon diversity, evenness, clonality (defined as one minus evenness), and alpha-parameterized diversity profiles covering alpha 0 to 5. The IGoR algorithm was used to calculate generation probabilities for clones in the paired samples taken before and after chemotherapy.

The sequence links TRBV30 to TRBJ1-1; with no DNA, the TCRdb D assignment of TRBD1 cannot be verified. The sequencing input was peripheral blood. This clonotype was obtained from a human donor in good health. The CDR3 protein: CAWSVKGLGTEAFF.